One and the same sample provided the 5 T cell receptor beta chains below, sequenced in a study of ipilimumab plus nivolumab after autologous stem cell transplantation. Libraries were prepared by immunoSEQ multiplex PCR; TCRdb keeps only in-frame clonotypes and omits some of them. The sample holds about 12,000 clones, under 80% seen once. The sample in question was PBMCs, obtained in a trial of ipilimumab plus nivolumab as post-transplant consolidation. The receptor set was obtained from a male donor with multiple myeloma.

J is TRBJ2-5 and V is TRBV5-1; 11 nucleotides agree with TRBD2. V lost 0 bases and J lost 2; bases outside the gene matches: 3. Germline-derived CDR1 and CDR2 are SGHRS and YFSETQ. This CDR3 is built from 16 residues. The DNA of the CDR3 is TGCGCCAGCAGCTTGGCCCTAGCGGGGGGTCAAGAGACCCAGTACTTC. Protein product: CASSLALAGGQETQYF.

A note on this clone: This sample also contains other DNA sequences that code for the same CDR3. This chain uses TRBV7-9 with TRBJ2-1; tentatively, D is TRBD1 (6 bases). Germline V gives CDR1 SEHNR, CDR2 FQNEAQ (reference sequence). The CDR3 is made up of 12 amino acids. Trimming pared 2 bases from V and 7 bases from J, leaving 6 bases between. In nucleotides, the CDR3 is TGTGCCAGCAGCTTAAGGGGGAATGAGCAGTTCTTC. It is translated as CASSLRGNEQFF.

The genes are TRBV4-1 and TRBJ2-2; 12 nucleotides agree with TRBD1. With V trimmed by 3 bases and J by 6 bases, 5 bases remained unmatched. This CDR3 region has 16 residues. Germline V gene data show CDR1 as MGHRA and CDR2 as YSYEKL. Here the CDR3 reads CASSHHGTGGSGELFF. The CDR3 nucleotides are TGCGCCAGCAGCCATCATGGGACAGGGGGCTCCGGGGAGCTGTTTTTT.

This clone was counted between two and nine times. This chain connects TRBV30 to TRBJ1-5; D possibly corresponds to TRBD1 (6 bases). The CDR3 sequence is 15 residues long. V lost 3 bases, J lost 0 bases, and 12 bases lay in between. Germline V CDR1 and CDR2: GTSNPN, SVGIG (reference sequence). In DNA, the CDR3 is TGTGCCTGGAGCCTCCCGGGACATAGCAATCAGCCCCAGCATTTT. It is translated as CAWSLPGHSNQPQHF.

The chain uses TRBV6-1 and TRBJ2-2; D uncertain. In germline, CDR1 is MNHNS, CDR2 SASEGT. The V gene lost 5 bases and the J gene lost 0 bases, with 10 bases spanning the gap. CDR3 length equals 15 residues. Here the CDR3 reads CASSLTYSNTGELFF. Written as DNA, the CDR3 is TGTGCCAGCAGTTTGACATATTCGAACACCGGGGAGCTGTTTTTT.